The T cell receptor (beta chain) under discussion was sequenced for a study of post-analysis software for immune sequencing data (dated by TCRdb to the mid-2010s). Background on the whole study: The recorded disease courses included relapsing-remitting, secondary progressive and progressive-relapsing multiple sclerosis, and some patients had no subtype annotation. A subset of samples was prepared in parallel using single-end sample barcoding, then pooled and co-amplified after Illumina adapter ligation. The patient repertoires were compared against around 11 previously published healthy control repertoires obtained from donors aged roughly 6 to 26 years.

V is shortened by 1 base, J by 4 bases, and the region joining them spans 13 bases. CDR1 and CDR2 are read off the germline V gene as SGHAT and FQNNGV. The cysteine opens and the phenylalanine closes a CDR3 of 16 amino acids. Only the CDR3 DNA stays, 48 bases, in frame from base 1. Points the paper makes about the study in general: Normalized Chao1 diversity was significantly lower in multiple sclerosis patients than controls, suggesting substantial peripheral T-cell clonal expansion. Strong co-clustering of samples prepared in the same batch was shown by direct clustering with F measure, prompting a batch-effect correction. The multiple sclerosis patient group was slightly younger than the control group. Patients showed significantly higher frequencies than controls for several TRBV segments, among them TRBV5-6, TRBV5-1 and TRBV20-1.

The sample holds many counts of this clonotype. Its recognized antigen is unknown. No base quality information exists; no much larger clone differs at one position. To demonstrate the VDJtools post-analysis software, TCR beta repertoires were profiled from the peripheral blood of more than 10 young patients with multiple sclerosis. The patients with multiple sclerosis were children and adolescents between roughly 6 and 17 years of age. To prepare the library, PCR was applied. TCRdb lists the instrument as Illumina HiSeq 2500. To reduce PCR and sequencing biases, unique molecular identifiers were built into the TCR beta cDNA libraries. Every 1 to 10 million input T cells yielded about 500,000 cDNA molecules, meaning each molecule approximated one T cell. The patient libraries were prepared and sequenced using the same protocol as the earlier healthy control dataset. Within a given batch, samples were prepared together, multiplexed and sequenced on the same HiSeq lane. The published analysis was carried out like this. MIGEC handled the raw barcoded reads, throwing out single-read molecular identifier groups before consensus assembly and CDR3 extraction. VDJtools was used for post-analysis of the clonotype tables, with diversity normalized by down-sampling every dataset to the smallest sample size. To correct batch-related cross-sample contamination, repertoire overlap clustering matched CDR3 amino acid sequences but not nucleotide sequences. TCRdb reanalyzed the raw reads on its own, using fastp at Q25 for trimming and MiXCR for clone calling, and kept in-frame beta chains. When rows share a CDR3 protein, they turn into one entry using the most common DNA and genes. The V and J calls and clone size are TCRdb's, not the authors'. The sample contains about half a million distinct CDR3 sequences, 30% to 40% of them found a single time. The ten largest clones capture 4.5% to 7.5% of the sample.

The sequencing sample was made of blood. The rearrangement joined TRBV11-2 to TRBJ1-4; matching of 6 bases hints at TRBD1 as the D gene. The receptor comes from a girl between 2 and 17 years old with multiple sclerosis. The encoded CDR3 is CASSLGTVEHNEKLFF. The nucleotide sequence reads as follows: TGTGCCAGCAGCTTAGGGACAGTCGAGCATAATGAAAAACTGTTTTTT.